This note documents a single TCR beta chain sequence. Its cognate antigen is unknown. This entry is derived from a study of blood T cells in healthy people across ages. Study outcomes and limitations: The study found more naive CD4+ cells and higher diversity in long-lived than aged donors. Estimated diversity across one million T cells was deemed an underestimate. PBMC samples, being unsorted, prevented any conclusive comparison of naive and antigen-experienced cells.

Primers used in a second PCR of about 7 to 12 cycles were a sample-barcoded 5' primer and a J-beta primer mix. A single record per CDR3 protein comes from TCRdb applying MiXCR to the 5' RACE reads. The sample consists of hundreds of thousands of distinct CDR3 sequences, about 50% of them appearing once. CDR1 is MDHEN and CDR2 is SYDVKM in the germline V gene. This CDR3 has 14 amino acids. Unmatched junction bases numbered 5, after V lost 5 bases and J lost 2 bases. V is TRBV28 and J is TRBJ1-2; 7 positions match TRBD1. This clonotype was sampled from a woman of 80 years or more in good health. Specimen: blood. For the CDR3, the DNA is TGTGCCAGCAGTACCGGGACAGTGAACTATGGCTACACCTTC. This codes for CASSTGTVNYGYTF.